The 26 T cell receptor beta chains given below trace back to one sample, sequenced in a study of cytomegalovirus exposure and HLA in healthy donors. In the PCR, 60 Vbeta and 13 Jbeta primers were used. Only in-frame clones appear in the TCRdb table, and some are missing; sequencing was by immunoSEQ multiplex PCR. Of 74,000 or so clones in the sample, just over 75% were seen once. The sequencing sample was made of PBMCs. Receptor source: a man aged 50-59 years in good health and CMV-seropositive.

The chain links TRBV7-2 to TRBJ1-5; TRBD1 is a possible D gene (5 bases). The V end was cut by 4 bases, the J end by 5 bases, with 15 bases between. This CDR3 has 15 amino acids. Per germline, CDR1 SGHTA and CDR2 FQGNSA. The CDR3: CASSYQTGSDQPQHF. The CDR3 nucleotides are TGTGCCAGCAGCTACCAAACAGGATCGGATCAGCCCCAGCATTTT.

This clone was detected once. The CDR3 nucleotides are TGTGCCAGCAGCTTAACTAGCGGGAGGAGGTCCTACAATGAGCAGTTCTTC. Its translation is CASSLTSGRRSYNEQFF. This chain connects TRBV7-9 to TRBJ2-1, with TRBD2 identical over 12 bases. CDR1 is SEHNR and CDR2 is FQNEAQ in the germline V gene (reference sequence). The CDR3 is made up of 17 amino acids. With V trimmed by 2 bases and J by 1 base, 3 bases remained unmatched.

This chain connects TRBV5-4 to TRBJ2-7, with D possibly TRBD1 on 5 matching bases. This CDR3 comprises 13 residues. Per the germline V gene, CDR1 is SGHNT and CDR2 is YYREEE (reference sequence). Trimming cost V 4 bases and J 1 base, with 9 bases left between them. The CDR3 DNA reads TGTGCCAGCAGCCAGGACACGTCCTACGAGCAGTACTTC. Encoded protein: CASSQDTSYEQYF.

This clone was seen a few times. One junction end does not reproduce the germline sequence, and a read error may be involved. V usage is TRBV7-7 and J usage is TRBJ2-1, with 16 bases identical to TRBD2. The CDR3 is 17 amino acids. Germline-derived CDR1 and CDR2 are SSHAT and FNYEAQ (reference sequence). CDR3 sequence reads: CASSAGTSGRANDEQFF. The CDR3 nucleotides read TGTGCTAGCAGCGCCGGGACTAGCGGGAGGGCCAACGATGAGCAGTTCTTC.

This clone has a handful of counts. The V and J genes are TRBV19 and TRBJ2-1; 10 bases fit TRBD2. Germline CDR1 LNHDA, CDR2 SQIVND (reference sequence). The CDR3 consists of 15 residues. With 7 bases clipped from V and 8 bases from J, the junction kept 11 bases outside the gene matches. In DNA, the CDR3 is TGTGCCAGTATCCAAACTAGCGGGACCCTCCATGAGCAGTTCTTC. Translated, it gives CASIQTSGTLHEQFF.

CDR3 loop: CASSPGGGYEQYF. In DNA, the CDR3 is TGTGCCAGCAGCCCAGGGGGCGGGTACGAGCAGTACTTC. The V call is TRBV7-2, the J call TRBJ2-7, with 8 bases that match TRBD1. J lost 4 bases, V lost 5 bases, and 4 bases had no gene match. Germline V gives CDR1 SGHTA, CDR2 FQGNSA. The CDR3 spans 13 residues.

To note about this clone: A read error may produce the germline difference seen at one junction end. This chain connects TRBV4-3 to TRBJ2-6; maybe TRBD1 (5 bases). The CDR3 runs to 19 residues. The germline CDR1 and CDR2 sequences are LGHNA and YSLEER. CDR3 region: CASSQESTHHNSGANGLTF. In DNA, the CDR3 is TGCGCCAGCAGCCAAGAGTCCACCCACCACAACTCTGGGGCCAACGGCCTGACTTTC.

The chain recombines TRBV11-3 with TRBJ2-4, with D maybe TRBD2 (5 bases). V was trimmed by 5 bases and J by 7 bases, leaving 21 bases between them. CDR3 length equals 16 residues. Germline V gene lookup returns CDR1 SGHNT and CDR2 YENEEA. CDR3 amino acids: CASSPRGSGGSNIQYF. DNA for the CDR3: TGTGCCAGCAGCCCCCGAGGCAGCGGTGGTTCGAACATTCAGTACTTC.

This clone was observed a few times. This chain links TRBV6-6 with TRBJ1-5; the D is unclear. CDR1 and CDR2 (germline): MNHNY, SVGAGI (reference sequence). Trimming took off 7 bases at V and 1 base at J, with 8 bases between the two ends. This CDR3 is built from 13 residues. CDR3 amino acids: CASTRGSNQPQHF. The CDR3 nucleotides read TGTGCCAGCACACGCGGGAGCAATCAGCCCCAGCATTTT.

Worth noting for this clone: One end of the junction is discordant with germline, which a read error may explain. The rearrangement uses TRBV7-7 and TRBJ2-3, with D perhaps matching TRBD2 (5 bases). The CDR3 spans 16 residues. CDR1 and CDR2 from the germline V gene are SSHAT and FNYEAQ (reference sequence). CDR3 residues: CASSPGVGAHTDTQYF. CDR3 DNA sequence: TGTGCTAGCAGTCCTGGGGTGGGAGCCCACACAGATACGCAGTATTTT.

The genes are TRBV5-5 and TRBJ2-7; 8 nucleotides line up with TRBD2. The CDR3 sequence is 14 residues long. After removal of 0 bases from V and 4 bases from J, the junction contained 3 bases not matched to a gene. Per germline, CDR1 SGHKS and CDR2 YYEKEE (reference sequence). CDR3 sequence (DNA): TGTGCCAGCAGCTTGGTGGGGACTAGATACGAGCAGTACTTC. Protein product: CASSLVGTRYEQYF. Variable domain in full (rest from reference TRBV5-5 and TRBJ2-7): DAGVTQSPTHLIKTRGQQVTLRCSPISGHKSVSWYQQVLGQGPQFIFQYYEKEERGRGNFPDRFSARQFPNYSSELNVNALLLGDSALYLCASSLVGTRYEQYFGPGTRLTVT.

CDR3 residues: CASSADRGGMGYEQYF. CDR3 sequence (DNA): TGTGCCAGCAGCGCGGATAGGGGGGGTATGGGTTACGAGCAGTACTTC. The rearrangement joins TRBV9 to TRBJ2-5, with a weak D call TRBD2 (7 bases). The tail of the sequence fits TRBJ2-7 better, so the J call may be wrong. The CDR3 totals 16 residues. Germline values: CDR1 SGDLS, CDR2 YYNGEE.

The chain links TRBV11-3 to TRBJ2-5, with TRBD2 matching 12 bases. Per the germline V gene, CDR1 is SGHNT and CDR2 is YENEEA. This CDR3 is built from 19 residues. Trimming took 2 bases from V and 5 from J; bases not matched to a gene: 15. The CDR3 region is CASSLHSLGLAGFVETQYF. The CDR3 bases are TGTGCCAGCAGCTTACATAGTCTTGGACTAGCGGGATTTGTGGAGACCCAGTACTTC.

The J gene is TRBJ1-4, the V gene TRBV9; D is unresolved. CDR1 and CDR2 (germline): SGDLS, YYNGEE. Trimming removed 3 bases from V and 3 bases from J, with 9 bases in between. The CDR3 has 14 residues. In nucleotides, the CDR3 is TGTGCCAGCAGCGCCTCCCTCGCTAATGAAAAACTGTTTTTT. Its protein is CASSASLANEKLFF.

The CDR3 coding sequence is TGTGCCAGCAGCTCATACAATGAGCAGTTCTTC. Its protein is CASSSYNEQFF. J is TRBJ2-1 and V is TRBV5-4; D is uncertain. The germline gives CDR1 SGHNT, CDR2 YYREEE (reference sequence). The germline V and J ends were trimmed by 3 bases and 4 bases, with 2 bases remaining between them. The CDR3 extends over 11 amino acids.

This clone appeared a single time. The CDR3, as DNA: TGTGCCAGCAGTCGGGGGTTGCAAGAGACCCAGTACTTC. It translates to CASSRGLQETQYF. V and J are TRBV7-3 and TRBJ2-5, with D possibly matching TRBD2 (6 bases). CDR1 and CDR2 (germline): SGHTA, FQGTGA. Trimming shortened V by 6 bases and J by 2 bases, and 10 bases separated the two germline ends. The CDR3 sequence is 13 residues long.

This rearrangement joins TRBV29-1 to TRBJ2-1, with 7 bases that match TRBD1. Germline V gene lookup returns CDR1 SQVTM and CDR2 ANQGSEA. The trim removed 7 bases at V and 6 bases at J, leaving 6 bases unmatched. CDR3 length: 12 residues. DNA for the CDR3: TGCAGCGCCGAGAGGGGGCGCAATGAGCAGTTCTTC. Its translation is CSAERGRNEQFF.

This chain connects TRBV19 to TRBJ1-5; D not certain. V was trimmed by 5 bases and J by 11 bases, leaving 13 bases between them. Looked up from germline, CDR1 is LNHDA and CDR2 is SQIVND (reference sequence). This CDR3 has 12 residues. The CDR3 DNA reads TGTGCCAGTAGTGAGGACCGGCGGGCCCAGCATTTT. Its protein is CASSEDRRAQHF.

The genes are TRBV7-8 and TRBJ2-7; 8 bases are shared with TRBD1. The CDR3 is made up of 14 amino acids. V shed 0 bases, J shed 6 bases, and the junction held 4 bases outside the gene matches. Germline V lookup: CDR1 SGHVS, CDR2 FQNEAQ. The CDR3 loop reads CASSLAQGAGEQYF. CDR3 sequence (DNA): TGTGCCAGCAGCTTAGCGCAGGGGGCGGGCGAGCAGTACTTC.

V is TRBV7-9 and J is TRBJ1-1; no clear D. The CDR3 is made up of 15 amino acids. The germline CDR1 and CDR2 sequences are SEHNR and FQNEAQ (reference sequence). V lost 1 base and J lost 2, with 11 bases in between. The CDR3: CASSLEWESNTEAFF. CDR3 DNA sequence: TGTGCCAGCAGCTTAGAATGGGAGAGCAACACTGAAGCTTTCTTT. The whole variable domain, filled in from reference TRBV7-9 and TRBJ1-1, reads DTGVSQNPRHKITKRGQNVTFRCDPISEHNRLYWYRQTLGQGPEFLTYFQNEAQLEKSRLLSDRFSAERPKGSFSTLEIQRTEQGDSAMYLCASSLEWESNTEAFFGQGTRLTVV.

The chain couples TRBV27 to TRBJ2-1; 9 bases fit TRBD2. Germline-derived CDR1 and CDR2 are MNHEY and SMNVEV (reference sequence). V shed 6 bases, J shed 3 bases, and the junction held 0 bases outside the gene matches. The CDR3 runs to 13 residues. The CDR3: CASRLAGYNEQFF. DNA for the CDR3: TGTGCCAGCAGACTAGCGGGCTACAATGAGCAGTTCTTC.

The chain couples TRBV10-3 to TRBJ1-1; possible D gene TRBD1, 5 bases. Germline CDR1 is ENHRY and CDR2 is SYGVKD. Trimming shortened V by 4 bases and J by 2 bases, and 8 bases separated the two germline ends. This CDR3 contains 13 residues. The CDR3 loop is CAISGQHNTEAFF. The CDR3 bases are TGTGCCATCAGTGGACAGCACAACACTGAAGCTTTCTTT.

As to this clone: The junction and the germline gene differ at one end; a read error may be behind it. The CDR3 sequence is CASSLYNLAGANGLTF. Here the CDR3 DNA reads TGTGCCAGCAGCTTATATAACTTGGCTGGGGCCAACGGCCTGACTTTC. The V and J genes are TRBV7-3 and TRBJ2-6, with D possibly matching TRBD1 (5 bases). The CDR3 consists of 16 residues. The germline gives CDR1 SGHTA, CDR2 FQGTGA.

This clone was counted once. The chain has TRBV9 and TRBJ2-1; TRBD1 matches at 7 bases. The germline V gene encodes CDR1 SGDLS and CDR2 YYNGEE. The CDR3 extends over 15 amino acids. V was pared by 5 bases and J by 7 bases, with 12 bases of the junction left unmatched. The CDR3 nucleotides are TGTGCCAGCAGTCCCACAGGGGTTATATGGAATGAGCAGTTCTTC. Its translation is CASSPTGVIWNEQFF.

In its sample, this clone ranks as medium-sized. The chain has TRBV19 and TRBJ1-1; the D gene is possibly TRBD1 (5 bases). This CDR3 is built from 15 residues. V lost 6 bases to trimming and J lost 1 base, with 15 bases between them. The germline V gene has CDR1 LNHDA and CDR2 SQIVND (reference sequence). The CDR3 is CASRTSGGWNTEAFF. CDR3 in DNA: TGTGCCAGTAGAACATCTGGGGGGTGGAACACTGAAGCTTTCTTT.

The chain combines TRBV13 with TRBJ2-3, with a weak D call TRBD1 (5 bases). From germline, CDR1 is PRHDT and CDR2 FYEKMQ (reference sequence). CDR3 length: 17 residues. With 2 bases removed from V and 1 base from J, the gap between germline ends came to 16 bases. The CDR3 here is CASSLMSRAYGTDTQYF. The CDR3 DNA reads as TGTGCCAGCAGCTTAATGTCCAGGGCCTATGGCACAGATACGCAGTATTTT.